This TCR beta chain comes out of a study of blood T cell repertoires in COVID-19. Study-level background: The United States, Italy and Spain were the sources of the acute and convalescent COVID-19 samples. T cells, B-cell-depleted T cells, or PBMCs provided the cDNA or gDNA that served as material.

Per germline, CDR1 MDHEN and CDR2 SYDVKM. The CDR3 runs 15 residues. Trimming removed 4 bases from V and 4 bases from J, with 15 bases in between. Those who participated ranged in age from roughly 18 to 89 years and resided in approximately 26 US areas. Some clones are missing from TCRdb's copy, which holds only in-frame ones; the method was immunoSEQ multiplex PCR. This table has hundreds of thousands of clones, 65% to 90% appearing once. The sequencing sample was made of PBMCs or T cells enriched from blood (not recorded which). This TCR derives from a woman between 40 and 55 years old with acute COVID-19. The rearrangement links TRBV28 to TRBJ2-3; D perhaps matches TRBD1 (5 bases). The CDR3 loop is CASSSARVLADTQYF. Here the CDR3 DNA reads TGTGCCAGCAGTTCGGCCAGGGTATTGGCAGATACGCAGTATTTT.